A selection of T cell receptor beta chains follows, all from one sample in a study of T cell responses to AZD1222 COVID-19 vaccine. TCRdb's table, derived via immunoSEQ multiplex PCR, lists solely in-frame clones and lacks some. The sample contains about 140,000 clones, 80% to 90% of which appear only once. Sequencing was performed on peripheral blood, taken on day 0 of AZD1222 vaccination. The receptors originated from an adult in good health. Each CDR3 is given with its conserved first and last residue. The order of the fields is clone size, D gene, J gene, V gene, CDR3 protein, CDR3 DNA. A D gene is named only where the DNA matches it firmly. Not every row has a clone size; where given, it reads once, few, many or a size class.

>.|.|TRBJ2-7|TRBV11-2
CASSLTQGGYEQYF
TGTGCCAGCAGCTTAACGCAGGGTGGCTACGAGCAGTACTTC
>.|.|TRBJ1-3|TRBV4-1
CASSLAGGNTIYF
TGCGCCAGCAGCCTGGCGGGGGGTAACACCATATATTTT
>.|.|TRBJ2-3|TRBV7-9
CASSPRLVGTDTQYF
TGTGCCAGCAGCCCTCGCCTAGTGGGCACAGATACGCAGTATTTT
>.|.|TRBJ2-7|TRBV11-2
CASSPVAGSSYEQYF
TGTGCCAGCAGCCCTGTGGCGGGGAGCTCCTACGAGCAGTACTTC
>.|TRBD2|TRBJ2-7|TRBV27
CASSFSPGLADYEQYF
TGTGCCAGCAGTTTCTCGCCGGGACTAGCGGACTACGAGCAGTACTTC
>once|TRBD1|TRBJ1-4|TRBV5-6
CASSLETGWNEKLFF
TGTGCCAGCAGCTTGGAGACAGGGTGGAATGAAAAACTGTTTTTT
>.|.|TRBJ1-2|TRBV12-3/TRBV12-4
CASSRLIDGYTF
TGTGCCAGCAGCCGGTTAATTGATGGCTACACCTTC
>.|.|TRBJ2-1|TRBV12-3/TRBV12-4
CASSLGGFNEQFF
TGTGCCAGCAGTTTAGGGGGTTTCAATGAGCAGTTCTTC
>.|.|TRBJ2-3|TRBV7-9
CASSLVGLSTDTQYF
TGTGCCAGCAGCTTAGTTGGGCTTAGCACAGATACGCAGTATTTT
>.|TRBD2|TRBJ2-7|TRBV12-5
CASGLPRLGLSGISYEQYF
TGTGCTAGTGGTTTGCCCCGGTTGGGACTGAGCGGGATTTCCTACGAGCAGTACTTC
>.|.|TRBJ1-5|TRBV19
CASSISSNQPQHF
TGTGCCAGTAGTATAAGCAGCAATCAGCCCCAGCATTTT
>.|TRBD1|TRBJ1-2|TRBV6-5
CATRGLGTGGGYTF
TGTGCCACCCGCGGCCTAGGGACAGGCGGGGGCTACACCTTC
>.|.|TRBJ1-4|TRBV27
CASSLTGAAWEKLFF
TGTGCCAGCAGTTTAACTGGGGCGGCTTGGGAAAAACTGTTTTTT
>.|.|TRBJ2-1|TRBV10-2
CASRTTESYNEQFF
TGCGCCAGCAGAACAACGGAATCCTACAATGAGCAGTTCTTC
>.|TRBD1|TRBJ2-4|TRBV13
CASSYGQGRGAKNIQYF
TGTGCCAGCAGCTACGGACAGGGAAGGGGAGCCAAAAACATTCAGTACTTC
>.|.|TRBJ1-1|TRBV13
CASSFFPIGPDFEAFF
TGTGCCAGCAGCTTTTTCCCGATAGGCCCCGACTTTGAAGCTTTCTTT
>.|.|TRBJ2-3|TRBV28
CASSPGGSTTDTQYF
TGTGCCAGCAGCCCAGGAGGGAGCACCACAGATACGCAGTATTTT
>many|TRBD1|TRBJ1-5|TRBV6-6
CASSYSRQGAGQPQHF
TGTGCCAGCAGTTACTCGAGACAGGGGGCCGGGCAGCCCCAGCATTTT
>.|.|TRBJ2-7|TRBV12-3/TRBV12-4
CASKGRAYEQYF
TGTGCCAGCAAGGGCAGGGCCTACGAGCAGTACTTC
>.|.|TRBJ2-3|TRBV29-1
CSVEVGLTQYF
TGCAGCGTTGAAGTAGGGTTAACGCAGTATTTT
>.|.|TRBJ2-7|TRBV7-2
CASSLSGSSYEQYF
TGTGCCAGCAGCTTAAGCGGGTCCTCCTACGAGCAGTACTTC
>.|TRBD1|TRBJ1-5|TRBV5-6
CASSLGQGDDQPQHF
TGTGCCAGCAGCTTGGGACAGGGCGACGATCAGCCCCAGCATTTT
>.|.|TRBJ2-1|TRBV3-1/TRBV3-2
CASSQDPISATSYNEQFF
TGTGCCAGCAGCCAAGATCCGATTTCCGCGACCTCCTACAATGAGCAGTTCTTC
>.|TRBD1|TRBJ1-6|TRBV5-1
CASSLTGVESPLHF
TGCGCCAGCAGCTTGACAGGGGTTGAATCACCCCTCCACTTT
>.|.|TRBJ1-5|TRBV19
CASSIKKTGNQPQHF
TGTGCCAGTAGTATAAAAAAGACCGGCAATCAGCCCCAGCATTTT
>.|.|TRBJ2-3|TRBV6-2/TRBV6-3
CASSFITGAINTQYF
TGTGCCAGCAGTTTCATAACGGGAGCGATAAATACGCAGTATTTT
>.|TRBD1|TRBJ1-2|TRBV2
CASSSGQGVTGYTF
TGTGCCAGCAGTTCGGGACAGGGGGTTACCGGCTACACCTTC
>.|.|TRBJ2-1|TRBV12-3/TRBV12-4
CASSHRVNEQFF
TGTGCCAGCAGTCACAGGGTCAATGAGCAGTTCTTC
>once|.|TRBJ1-5|TRBV7-9
CASSAVSTGNQPQHF
TGTGCCAGCAGCGCCGTCTCGACAGGCAATCAGCCCCAGCATTTT
>.|TRBD2|TRBJ2-1|TRBV4-3
CASSQGLAGGLWEQFF
TGCGCCAGCAGCCAGGGACTAGCGGGGGGGTTATGGGAGCAGTTCTTC
>once|.|TRBJ1-1|TRBV12-3/TRBV12-4
CASSFNRNTEAFF
TGTGCCAGCAGTTTCAACAGGAACACTGAAGCTTTCTTT
>.|.|TRBJ2-3|TRBV28
CASSPTGPLTDTQYF
TGTGCCAGCAGTCCCACTGGCCCTCTCACAGATACGCAGTATTTT
>.|.|TRBJ1-2|TRBV5-4
CASSAGTTSNYGYTF
TGTGCCAGCAGCGCTGGGACAACATCAAACTATGGCTACACCTTC
>.|.|TRBJ2-1|TRBV5-1
CASSLAQAQSGEQFF
TGCGCCAGCAGCTTGGCTCAGGCCCAGTCGGGGGAGCAGTTCTTC
>.|TRBD1|TRBJ1-1|TRBV6-2/TRBV6-3
CASSPGTGVTLNTEAFF
TGTGCCAGCAGCCCCGGGACAGGGGTTACCCTGAACACTGAAGCTTTCTTT
>.|.|TRBJ2-7|TRBV7-2
CASSPGRNSYEQYF
TGTGCCAGCAGCCCGGGACGGAACTCCTACGAGCAGTACTTC
>.|.|TRBJ1-6|TRBV9
CASSVGSSYNSPLHF
TGTGCCAGCAGCGTTGGGAGCTCCTATAATTCACCCCTCCACTTT
>.|.|TRBJ1-4|TRBV6-5
CASCAGYDEKLFF
TGTGCCAGCTGCGCGGGATACGACGAAAAACTGTTTTTT
>.|.|TRBJ2-7|TRBV3-1/TRBV3-2
CASSQGPDEYF
TGTGCCAGCAGCCAAGGACCTGACGAGTACTTC
>.|.|TRBJ2-7|TRBV27
CASSFRDTGGYEQYF
TGTGCCAGCAGTTTCCGGGACACTGGCGGCTACGAGCAGTACTTC
>.|.|TRBJ1-6|TRBV4-2
CASSQVGNSPLHF
TGTGCCAGCAGCCAGGTTGGAAATTCACCCCTCCACTTT
>.|.|TRBJ2-7|TRBV28
CASSLGILEQYF
TGTGCCAGCAGTTTGGGTATCTTGGAGCAGTACTTC
>.|TRBD1|TRBJ1-1|TRBV14
CASSPWGQLNTEAFF
TGTGCCAGCAGCCCTTGGGGACAGCTCAACACTGAAGCTTTCTTT
>.|.|TRBJ1-1|TRBV5-1
CASSLSTVNTEAFF
TGCGCCAGCAGCTTATCGACGGTGAACACTGAAGCTTTCTTT
>.|.|TRBJ1-1|TRBV6-5
CASAPPGVSNTEAFF
TGTGCCAGCGCCCCCCCGGGGGTGTCGAACACTGAAGCTTTCTTT
>.|.|TRBJ1-2|TRBV4-3
CASSQDWPQRGYTF
TGCGCCAGCAGCCAAGATTGGCCCCAGCGTGGCTACACCTTC
>.|TRBD2|TRBJ2-7|TRBV6-2/TRBV6-3
CASSYSRVAGNEQYF
TGTGCCAGCAGTTACTCGAGAGTAGCGGGAAACGAGCAGTACTTC
>.|TRBD2|TRBJ2-7|TRBV7-2
CASSPRTSGQATIVF
TGTGCCAGCAGCCCTCGGACTAGCGGGCAGGCAACTATCGTCTTC
>.|.|TRBJ2-1|TRBV27
CASSPRASARHNEQFF
TGTGCCAGCAGTCCCAGGGCTAGCGCCAGGCACAATGAGCAGTTCTTC
>.|.|TRBJ1-1|TRBV6-5
CASSRGATEAFF
TGTGCCAGCAGTCGAGGGGCCACTGAAGCTTTCTTT